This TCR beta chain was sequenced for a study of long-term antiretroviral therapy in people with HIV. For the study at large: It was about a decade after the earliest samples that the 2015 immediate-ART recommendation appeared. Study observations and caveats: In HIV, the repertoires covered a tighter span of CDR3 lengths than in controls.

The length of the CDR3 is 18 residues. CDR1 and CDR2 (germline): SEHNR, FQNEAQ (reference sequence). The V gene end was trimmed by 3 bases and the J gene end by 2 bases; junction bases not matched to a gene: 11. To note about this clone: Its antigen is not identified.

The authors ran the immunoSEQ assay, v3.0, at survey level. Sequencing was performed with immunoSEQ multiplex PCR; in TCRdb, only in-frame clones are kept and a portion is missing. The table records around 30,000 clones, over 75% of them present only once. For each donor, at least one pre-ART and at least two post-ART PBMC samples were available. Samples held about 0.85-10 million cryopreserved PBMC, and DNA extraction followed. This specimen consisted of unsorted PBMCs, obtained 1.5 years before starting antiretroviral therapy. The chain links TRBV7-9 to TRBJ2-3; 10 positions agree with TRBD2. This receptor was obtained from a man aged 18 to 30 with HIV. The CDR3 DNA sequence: TGTGCCAGCAGCTTTGGGTCACTAGCGGGATATGACACAGATACGCAGTATTTT. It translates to CASSFGSLAGYDTDTQYF.